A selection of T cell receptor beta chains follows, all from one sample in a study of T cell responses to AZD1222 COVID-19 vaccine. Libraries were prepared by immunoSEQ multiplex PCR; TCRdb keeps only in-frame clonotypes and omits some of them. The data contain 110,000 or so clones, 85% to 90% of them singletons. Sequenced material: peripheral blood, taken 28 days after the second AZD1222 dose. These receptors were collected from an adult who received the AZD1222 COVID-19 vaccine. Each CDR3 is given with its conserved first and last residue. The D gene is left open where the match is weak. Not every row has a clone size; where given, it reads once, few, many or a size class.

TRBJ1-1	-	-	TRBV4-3	TGCGCCAGCAGCCAAGTAACGGGGAATGTGGCTTTCTTT	CASSQVTGNVAFF
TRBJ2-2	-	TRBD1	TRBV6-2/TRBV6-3	TGTGCCAGCAGTTACACTGGGACAGCCCAGAACACCGGGGAGCTGTTTTTT	CASSYTGTAQNTGELFF
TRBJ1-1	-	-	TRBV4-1	TGCGCCAGCAGCCAACCCACCGAGGGGCGAACTGAAGCTTTCTTT	CASSQPTEGRTEAFF
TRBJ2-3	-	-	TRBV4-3	TGCGCCAGCAGCCCCAATCAGGGTTTAGGGTCAGATACGCAGTATTTT	CASSPNQGLGSDTQYF
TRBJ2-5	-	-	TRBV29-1	TGCAGCGTCAAGAGACAGGAGGAGACCCAGTACTTC	CSVKRQEETQYF
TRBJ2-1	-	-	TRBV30	TGTGCCTGGAGTGGGGGCGAAAGCTCCTACAATGAGCAGTTCTTC	CAWSGGESSYNEQFF
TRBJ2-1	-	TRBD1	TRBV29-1	TGCAGCGTGCCCCGGGACAGATGGAACAATGAGCAGTTCTTC	CSVPRDRWNNEQFF
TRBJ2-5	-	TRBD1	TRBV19	TGTGCCAGTAGCCCAGACAGGGGGGGAACGACCCAGTACTTC	CASSPDRGGTTQYF
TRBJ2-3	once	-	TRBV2	TGTGCCAGCAGGGACTCCCCTAGCACAGATACGCAGTATTTT	CASRDSPSTDTQYF
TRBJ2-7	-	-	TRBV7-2	TGTGCCAGCAGCCCCAGCGGGACAGGTACCTACGAGCAGTACTTC	CASSPSGTGTYEQYF
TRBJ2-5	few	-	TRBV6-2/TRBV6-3	TGTGCCAGCAGTTACTCTGGGGGGCGCAGAGAGACCCAGTACTTC	CASSYSGGRRETQYF
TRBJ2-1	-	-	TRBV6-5	TGTGCCAGCAGTTACGGAACTGAGCAGTTCTTC	CASSYGTEQFF
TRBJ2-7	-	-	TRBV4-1	TGCGCCAGCAGCCAAGGAGGGGGGAGGAGCTCCTACGAGCAGTACTTC	CASSQGGGRSSYEQYF
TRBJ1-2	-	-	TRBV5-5	TGTGCCAGCAGCCCGGACTCCGGAGGGTATGGCTACACCTTC	CASSPDSGGYGYTF
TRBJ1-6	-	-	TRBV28	TGTGCCAGCAGTTTCGGGGGGGTTCCACCCCTCCACTTT	CASSFGGVPPLHF
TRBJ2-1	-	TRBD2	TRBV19	TGTGCCAGTAGACCAGCGGGGGTTAGCTCCTACAATGAGCAGTTCTTC	CASRPAGVSSYNEQFF
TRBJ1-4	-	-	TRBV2	TGTGCCAGCAGTGCAGGAAGGGCGGAAAAACTGTTTTTT	CASSAGRAEKLFF
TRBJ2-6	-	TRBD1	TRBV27	TGTGCCAGCAGTTCGATATTCGGACAGGTGAGCTCTGGGGCCAACGTCCTGACTTTC	CASSSIFGQVSSGANVLTF
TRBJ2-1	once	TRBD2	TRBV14	TGTGCCAGCAGCCAAGATAGGCGGGAGGGCCTTGTTCGTGAGCAGTTCTTC	CASSQDRREGLVREQFF
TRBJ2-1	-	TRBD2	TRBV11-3	TGTGCCAGCAGCTCGGGACTATACAATGAGCAGTTCTTC	CASSSGLYNEQFF
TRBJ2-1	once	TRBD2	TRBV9	TGTGCCAGCAGCGGCTACCATAGCGGGGCGGAGCAGTTCTTC	CASSGYHSGAEQFF
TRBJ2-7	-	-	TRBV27	TGTGCCAGCAGTTCCGGAAGCGGGACAGCCACCGGGGAGCAGTACTTC	CASSSGSGTATGEQYF
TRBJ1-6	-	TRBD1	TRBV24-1	TGTGCCACCAGTGACCCGGGACAGGAAGATTCACCCCTCCACTTT	CATSDPGQEDSPLHF
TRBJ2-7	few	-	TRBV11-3	TGTGCCAGCAGCTTAGGGACTACGGGGCAGTACTTC	CASSLGTTGQYF
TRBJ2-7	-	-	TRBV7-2	TGTGCCAGCAGCCCCAACAGCGGATCCACCTACGAGCAGTACTTC	CASSPNSGSTYEQYF
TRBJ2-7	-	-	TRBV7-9	TGTGCCAGCAGCTTCGTCATTCCCGGGAAATATACAAACGAGCAGTACTTC	CASSFVIPGKYTNEQYF
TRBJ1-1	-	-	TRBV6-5	TGTGCCAGCAGTTACTCGGCGGCAGCGAACACTGAAGCTTTCTTT	CASSYSAAANTEAFF
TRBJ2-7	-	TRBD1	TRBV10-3	TGTGCCATCAGCAACCGGGACAGGGGCTACGAGCAGTACTTC	CAISNRDRGYEQYF
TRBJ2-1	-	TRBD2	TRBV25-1	TGTGCCAGCAGCCTGACTAGCGGGCTCTACAATGAGCAGTTCTTC	CASSLTSGLYNEQFF
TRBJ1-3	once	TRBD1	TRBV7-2	TGTGCCAGCAGCCTGGGACAGGGAGGTAGGGACACCATATATTTT	CASSLGQGGRDTIYF
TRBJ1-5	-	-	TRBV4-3	TGCGCCAGCAGCCAAGATGGGGGGCAAAAGCCCCAGCATTTT	CASSQDGGQKPQHF
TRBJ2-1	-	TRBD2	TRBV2	TGTGCCAGCAGTGCGCCCCTCGGGACTAGCGGGTCAAATGAGCAGTTCTTC	CASSAPLGTSGSNEQFF
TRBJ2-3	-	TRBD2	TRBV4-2	TGTGCCAGCAGCCAAAACAGGGGGGGACTAGCGGAGAGCACAGATACGCAGTATTTT	CASSQNRGGLAESTDTQYF
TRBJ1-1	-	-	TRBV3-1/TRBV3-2	TGTGCCAGCAGCCAAGGAGGCAGGGGAGGAATGAACACTGAAGCTTTCTTT	CASSQGGRGGMNTEAFF
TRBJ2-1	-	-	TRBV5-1	TGCGCCAGCAGCTTGAGCCTCGGGGATGAGCAGTTCTTC	CASSLSLGDEQFF
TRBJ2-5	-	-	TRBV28	TGTGCCAGCAGTTTACGAGAGACCCAGTACTTC	CASSLRETQYF
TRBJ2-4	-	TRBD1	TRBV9	TGTGCCAGCAGCCCTCCATGGGTAGGGGGCTTCCAAAACATTCAGTACTTC	CASSPPWVGGFQNIQYF
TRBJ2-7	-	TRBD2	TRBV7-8	TGTGCCAGCAGCCCGCGATGGCGGGAGAAAAAATTCGAGCAGTACTTC	CASSPRWREKKFEQYF
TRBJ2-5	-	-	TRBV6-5	TGTGCCAGCAGTTACTCTCCGGGAGTAGGAGAGACCCAGTACTTC	CASSYSPGVGETQYF
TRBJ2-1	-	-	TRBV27	TGTGCCAGCACCCCTCTGGCGGGCGGGGTCAATGAGCAGTTCTTC	CASTPLAGGVNEQFF
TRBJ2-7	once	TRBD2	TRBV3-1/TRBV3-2	TGTGCCAGCAGCCAACGGACTAGCGGCCGGGACGAGCAGTACTTC	CASSQRTSGRDEQYF
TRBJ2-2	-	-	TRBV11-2	TGTGCCAGCAGCCCACCGGGGCCCGTTCCCGGGGAGCTGTTTTTT	CASSPPGPVPGELFF
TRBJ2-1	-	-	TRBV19	TGTGCCAGTAGAACATTGGCGGGGACAGCGAAAAATGAGCAGTTCTTC	CASRTLAGTAKNEQFF
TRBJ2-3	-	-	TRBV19	TGTGCCAGTAGTAGTGGGACCGCGGGTACGCAGTATTTT	CASSSGTAGTQYF
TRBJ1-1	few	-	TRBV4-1	TGCGCCAGCAGCCAATCGGGTCTCAAGAACACTGAAGCTTTCTTT	CASSQSGLKNTEAFF
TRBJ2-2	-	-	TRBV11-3	TGTGCCAGCAGATTCGCGGGGTCGAACACCGGGGAGCTGTTTTTT	CASRFAGSNTGELFF
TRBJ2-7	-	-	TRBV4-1	TGCGCCAGCAGCCAAGATCCGGGGCCTACCTACGAGCAGTACTTC	CASSQDPGPTYEQYF
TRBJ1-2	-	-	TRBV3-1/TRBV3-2	TGTGCCAGCAGCCAGGTACTAACGGAGGGCTACACCTTC	CASSQVLTEGYTF
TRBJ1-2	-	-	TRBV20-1	TGCAGTGCTAGTGACAGGACGGTCTATGGCTACACCTTC	CSASDRTVYGYTF
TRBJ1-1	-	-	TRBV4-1	TGCGCCAGCAGCCATGCGCGACAGTCCCCAGGCACTGAAGCTTTCTTT	CASSHARQSPGTEAFF
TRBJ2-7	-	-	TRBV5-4	TGTGCCAGCAGCTTGGACAGATCCGGGCAGTACTTC	CASSLDRSGQYF